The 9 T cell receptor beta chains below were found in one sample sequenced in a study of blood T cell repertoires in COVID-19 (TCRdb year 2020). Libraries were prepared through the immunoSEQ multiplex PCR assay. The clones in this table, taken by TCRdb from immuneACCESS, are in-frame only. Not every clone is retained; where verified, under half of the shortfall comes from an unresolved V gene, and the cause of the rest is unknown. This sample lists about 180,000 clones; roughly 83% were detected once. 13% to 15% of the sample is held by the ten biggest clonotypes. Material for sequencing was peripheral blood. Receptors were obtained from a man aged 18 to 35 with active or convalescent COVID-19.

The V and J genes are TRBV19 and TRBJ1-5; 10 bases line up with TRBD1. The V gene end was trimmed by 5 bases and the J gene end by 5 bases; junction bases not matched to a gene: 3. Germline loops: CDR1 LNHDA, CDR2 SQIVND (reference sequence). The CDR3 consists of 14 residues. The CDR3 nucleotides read TGTGCCAGTAGTGCGACAGGGGGCGATCAGCCCCAGCATTTT. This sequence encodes CASSATGGDQPQHF.

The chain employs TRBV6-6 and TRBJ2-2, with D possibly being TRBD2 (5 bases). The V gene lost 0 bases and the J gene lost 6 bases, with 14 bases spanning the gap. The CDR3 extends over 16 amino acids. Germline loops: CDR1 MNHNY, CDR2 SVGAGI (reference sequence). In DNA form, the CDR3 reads TGTGCCAGCAGTTACTCTGCTAGCTTCGCGTCCGGGGAGCTGTTTTTT. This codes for CASSYSASFASGELFF.

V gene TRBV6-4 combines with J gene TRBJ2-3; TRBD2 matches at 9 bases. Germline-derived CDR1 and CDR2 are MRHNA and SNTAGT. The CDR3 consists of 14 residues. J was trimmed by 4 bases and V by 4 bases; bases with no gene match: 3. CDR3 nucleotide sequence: TGTGCCAGCAGTGTCCTAGCGGGGTCAGATACGCAGTATTTT. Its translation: CASSVLAGSDTQYF.

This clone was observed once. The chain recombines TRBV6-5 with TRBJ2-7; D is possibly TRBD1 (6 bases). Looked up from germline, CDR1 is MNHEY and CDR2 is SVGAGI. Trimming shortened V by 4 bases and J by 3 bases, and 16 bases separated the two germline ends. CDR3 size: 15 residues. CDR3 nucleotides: TGTGCCAGCAGTTCCGGGGACACCATCTTCTACGAGCAGTACTTC. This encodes CASSSGDTIFYEQYF.

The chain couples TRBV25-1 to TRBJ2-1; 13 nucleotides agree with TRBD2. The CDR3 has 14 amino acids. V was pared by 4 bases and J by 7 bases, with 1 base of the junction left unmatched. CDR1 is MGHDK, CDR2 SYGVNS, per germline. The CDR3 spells CASSALAGGNEQFF. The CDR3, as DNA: TGTGCCAGCAGTGCACTAGCGGGGGGGAATGAGCAGTTCTTC.

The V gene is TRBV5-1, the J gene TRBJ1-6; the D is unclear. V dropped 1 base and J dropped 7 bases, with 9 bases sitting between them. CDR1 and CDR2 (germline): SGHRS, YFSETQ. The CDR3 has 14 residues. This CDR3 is CASSLTSDNSPLHF. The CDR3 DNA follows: TGCGCCAGCAGCTTGACGAGCGACAATTCACCCCTCCACTTT.

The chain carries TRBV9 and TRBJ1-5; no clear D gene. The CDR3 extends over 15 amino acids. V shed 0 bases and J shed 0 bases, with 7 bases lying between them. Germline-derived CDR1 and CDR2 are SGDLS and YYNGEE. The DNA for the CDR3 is TGTGCCAGCAGCGTAGGAGAGAATAGCAATCAGCCCCAGCATTTT. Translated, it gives CASSVGENSNQPQHF.

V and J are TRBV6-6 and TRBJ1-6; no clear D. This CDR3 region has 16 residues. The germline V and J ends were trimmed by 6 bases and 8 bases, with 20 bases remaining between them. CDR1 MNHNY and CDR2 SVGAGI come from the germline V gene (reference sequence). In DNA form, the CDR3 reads TGTGCCAGCAGGCCCGGTCGCGCGTCTGTGGATTCACCCCTCCACTTT. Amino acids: CASRPGRASVDSPLHF.

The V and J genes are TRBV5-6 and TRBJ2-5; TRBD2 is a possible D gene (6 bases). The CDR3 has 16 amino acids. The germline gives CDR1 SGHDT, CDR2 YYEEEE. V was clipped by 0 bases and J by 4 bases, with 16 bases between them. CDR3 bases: TGTGCCAGCAGCTTGGTGCCTGGGGGGTCTGTAGAGACCCAGTACTTC. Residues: CASSLVPGGSVETQYF.